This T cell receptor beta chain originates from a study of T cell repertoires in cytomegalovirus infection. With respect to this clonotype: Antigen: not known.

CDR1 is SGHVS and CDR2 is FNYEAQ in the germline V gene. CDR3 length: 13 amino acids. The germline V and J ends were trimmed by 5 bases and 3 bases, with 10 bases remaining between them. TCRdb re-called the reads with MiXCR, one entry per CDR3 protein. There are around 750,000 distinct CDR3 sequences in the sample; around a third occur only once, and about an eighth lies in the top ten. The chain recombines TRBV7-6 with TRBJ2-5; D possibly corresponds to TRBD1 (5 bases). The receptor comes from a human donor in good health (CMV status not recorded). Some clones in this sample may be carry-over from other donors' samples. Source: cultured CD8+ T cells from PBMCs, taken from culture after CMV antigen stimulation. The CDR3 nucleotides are TGTGCCAGCAGCACTTCACAGGAAGAGACCCAGTACTTC. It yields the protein CASSTSQEETQYF.